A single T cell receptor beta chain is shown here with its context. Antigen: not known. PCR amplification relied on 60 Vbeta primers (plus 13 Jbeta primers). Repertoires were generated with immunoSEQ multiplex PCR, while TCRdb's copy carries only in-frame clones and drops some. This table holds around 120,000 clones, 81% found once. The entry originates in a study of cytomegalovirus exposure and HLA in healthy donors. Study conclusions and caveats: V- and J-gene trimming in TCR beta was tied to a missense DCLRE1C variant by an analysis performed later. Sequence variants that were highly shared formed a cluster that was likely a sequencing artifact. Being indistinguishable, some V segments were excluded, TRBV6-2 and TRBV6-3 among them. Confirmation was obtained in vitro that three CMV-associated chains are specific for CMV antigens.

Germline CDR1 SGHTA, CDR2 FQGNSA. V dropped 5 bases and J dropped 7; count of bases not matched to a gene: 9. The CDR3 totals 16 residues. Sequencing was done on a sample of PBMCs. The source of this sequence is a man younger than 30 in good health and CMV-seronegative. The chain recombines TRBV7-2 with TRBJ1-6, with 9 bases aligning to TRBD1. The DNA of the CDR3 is TGTGCCAGCAGCCACCCACTCACAGGGGGCAATTCACCCCTCCACTTT. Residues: CASSHPLTGGNSPLHF.